This T cell receptor beta chain was identified during a study of T cell repertoires in cytomegalovirus infection. Whole-study context: Matching HLA type and CMV infection were both indicated by public TCR beta signatures. Study-level findings and limits: HLA-C-restricted, CMV-specific TCR beta clonotypes were dominant ex vivo.

TCRdb passed the reads through MiXCR, listing each CDR3 protein once. The sample shows roughly 920,000 distinct CDR3 sequences, around 32% of them seen only once. Notes on this clonotype: What it binds is unknown.

Germline V CDR1 and CDR2: ENHRY, SYGVKD. This CDR3 has 14 residues. V shed 10 bases and J shed 4 bases, with 17 bases lying between them. The receptor was derived from a human donor in good health (CMV status not recorded). Some clones in this sample may be carry-over from other donors' samples. The V and J genes are TRBV10-3 and TRBJ1-5; D possibly corresponds to TRBD1 (6 bases). Material: cultured CD8+ T cells from PBMCs, obtained from culture after CMV antigen stimulation. The CDR3 nucleotides read TGTGCCACCGCCCCAGGGGTTGTGAATCAGCCCCAGCATTTT. Protein: CATAPGVVNQPQHF.